What follows describes a single T cell receptor (beta chain). Its antigen is still unknown. The record originates from a study of lymphopenia after photon versus proton radiotherapy. Study-wide results and limits: After the lymphocyte nadir, photon-treated repertoires showed oligoclonal expansion, especially of CD8+ Temra cells.

CDR1 is MNHEY, CDR2 SVGAGI, per germline. This CDR3 comprises 14 residues. The V gene end was trimmed by 5 bases and the J gene end by 2 bases; junction bases not matched to a gene: 5. Some clones are missing from TCRdb's copy, which holds only in-frame ones; the method was immunoSEQ multiplex PCR. The sample records approximately 170,000 clones, roughly nine tenths being singletons. The receptor was isolated from a man between 45 and 60 years old with gastric cancer. The chain couples TRBV6-5 to TRBJ2-7, with 8 positions matching TRBD1. Sequenced here: peripheral blood, sampled from a patient treated with photon-based radiotherapy. The CDR3 spells CASSADRGTYEQYF. As DNA, the CDR3 is TGTGCCAGCAGTGCAGACAGGGGCACCTACGAGCAGTACTTC.